Listed below are T cell receptor beta chains from one sample, sequenced in a study of Graves' ophthalmopathy and Graves' hyperthyroidism. One entry per CDR3 protein, called by TCRdb with MiXCR from the multiplex PCR reads. This sample has approximately 150,000 distinct CDR3 sequences, with 35% to 50% found just once. Sequencing was performed on peripheral blood. These receptors all come from a man aged 25-45 years with Graves' ophthalmopathy. Each CDR3 is given without its conserved first and last residue. The D gene is left open where the match is weak.

d_gene: -; v_gene: TRBV6-1; j_gene: TRBJ1-1; CDR3aa: ASTRPGTLEAF
d_gene: TRBD2; v_gene: TRBV30; j_gene: TRBJ2-5; CDR3aa: AWGLAVQETQY
d_gene: -; v_gene: TRBV12-3/TRBV12-4; j_gene: TRBJ2-7; CDR3aa: ASRRGLLYEQY
d_gene: TRBD1; v_gene: TRBV20-1; j_gene: TRBJ2-7; CDR3aa: SARVDGQGGYEQY
d_gene: -; v_gene: TRBV28; j_gene: TRBJ2-5; CDR3aa: ASSGTWYQGTQY
d_gene: -; v_gene: TRBV20-1; j_gene: TRBJ2-6; CDR3aa: SGGKGSGANVLT
d_gene: TRBD2; v_gene: TRBV7-2; j_gene: TRBJ2-7; CDR3aa: ASSPGLGYEQY
d_gene: -; v_gene: TRBV12-3/TRBV12-4; j_gene: TRBJ1-2; CDR3aa: ASSLDGRGYGYT
d_gene: -; v_gene: TRBV20-1; j_gene: TRBJ2-7; CDR3aa: SAREEDEQY
d_gene: -; v_gene: TRBV19; j_gene: TRBJ1-1; CDR3aa: ASSTFEDSPMNTEAF
d_gene: TRBD1; v_gene: TRBV15; j_gene: TRBJ1-5; CDR3aa: ATSRDGQGAWPQH
d_gene: -; v_gene: TRBV12-3/TRBV12-4; j_gene: TRBJ2-7; CDR3aa: ASSLNRYSYEQY
d_gene: TRBD1; v_gene: TRBV5-1; j_gene: TRBJ1-2; CDR3aa: ASSSLGQGYGYT
d_gene: -; v_gene: TRBV6-2/TRBV6-3; j_gene: TRBJ1-2; CDR3aa: ASSFTGKYGYT
d_gene: -; v_gene: TRBV19; j_gene: TRBJ1-5; CDR3aa: ASSMYLGSGQPQH
d_gene: -; v_gene: TRBV28; j_gene: TRBJ1-1; CDR3aa: ASRFGETEAF
d_gene: -; v_gene: TRBV27; j_gene: TRBJ1-1; CDR3aa: ASRPDPNTEAF
d_gene: -; v_gene: TRBV11-2; j_gene: TRBJ1-2; CDR3aa: ASSPWEEPANYGYT
d_gene: TRBD2; v_gene: TRBV7-2; j_gene: TRBJ2-7; CDR3aa: ASSLVAGLYEQY
d_gene: -; v_gene: TRBV6-1; j_gene: TRBJ1-5; CDR3aa: ASSAMVGTGGHQPQH
d_gene: -; v_gene: TRBV12-3/TRBV12-4; j_gene: TRBJ2-5; CDR3aa: ASSPEGRETQY
d_gene: -; v_gene: TRBV6-5; j_gene: TRBJ1-5; CDR3aa: ASSYLPGVQPQH
d_gene: TRBD1; v_gene: TRBV27; j_gene: TRBJ2-7; CDR3aa: ASSLGVGGYYEQY
d_gene: -; v_gene: TRBV6-1; j_gene: TRBJ1-1; CDR3aa: ASSEVWEGTEAF
d_gene: -; v_gene: TRBV30; j_gene: TRBJ1-1; CDR3aa: AWSKMVWEPRGKTEAF
d_gene: -; v_gene: TRBV12-3/TRBV12-4; j_gene: TRBJ1-2; CDR3aa: ASSFHGNYGYT
d_gene: TRBD1; v_gene: TRBV6-1; j_gene: TRBJ2-7; CDR3aa: ASSISRQGSSYEQY
d_gene: -; v_gene: TRBV10-3; j_gene: TRBJ2-7; CDR3aa: AIRTSLTYEQY
d_gene: -; v_gene: TRBV28; j_gene: TRBJ1-2; CDR3aa: ASRLGGENYGYT
d_gene: -; v_gene: TRBV7-9; j_gene: TRBJ1-2; CDR3aa: ASSDSTNYGYT
d_gene: -; v_gene: TRBV11-2; j_gene: TRBJ1-5; CDR3aa: ASSLGGGGMGNQPQH
d_gene: -; v_gene: TRBV7-9; j_gene: TRBJ2-2; CDR3aa: ASSLVNVDTGELF
d_gene: TRBD1; v_gene: TRBV4-3; j_gene: TRBJ1-6; CDR3aa: ASSQHMGQGDSPLH
d_gene: TRBD1; v_gene: TRBV27; j_gene: TRBJ1-5; CDR3aa: ASSSLDRGYDQPQH
d_gene: -; v_gene: TRBV13; j_gene: TRBJ2-7; CDR3aa: ASSWSAGLSYEQY
d_gene: TRBD1; v_gene: TRBV6-2/TRBV6-3; j_gene: TRBJ1-5; CDR3aa: ASSYFAGTGGAGQPQH
d_gene: TRBD2; v_gene: TRBV12-3/TRBV12-4; j_gene: TRBJ2-5; CDR3aa: ASSFRGRSGRSETQY
d_gene: -; v_gene: TRBV30; j_gene: TRBJ1-2; CDR3aa: AWFGNYGYT
d_gene: -; v_gene: TRBV12-3/TRBV12-4; j_gene: TRBJ1-5; CDR3aa: ASSLVGGGHQPQH
d_gene: -; v_gene: TRBV6-1; j_gene: TRBJ2-5; CDR3aa: ASSRYRGAGETQY
d_gene: TRBD1; v_gene: TRBV28; j_gene: TRBJ1-2; CDR3aa: ASSLGQGLYYGYT
d_gene: -; v_gene: TRBV11-3; j_gene: TRBJ2-2; CDR3aa: ASKERGTETGELF
d_gene: -; v_gene: TRBV29-1; j_gene: TRBJ2-5; CDR3aa: SVVSQQETQY
d_gene: TRBD2; v_gene: TRBV11-2; j_gene: TRBJ2-5; CDR3aa: ASSLIGRGRAMETQY
d_gene: TRBD1; v_gene: TRBV28; j_gene: TRBJ1-5; CDR3aa: ASISGQGNQPQH
d_gene: TRBD1; v_gene: TRBV6-5; j_gene: TRBJ1-1; CDR3aa: ASSYDGTALEEAF
d_gene: -; v_gene: TRBV6-2/TRBV6-3; j_gene: TRBJ2-2; CDR3aa: ASSITRTGELF
d_gene: TRBD1; v_gene: TRBV12-3/TRBV12-4; j_gene: TRBJ1-1; CDR3aa: ASRSPGGVEAF
d_gene: -; v_gene: TRBV6-2/TRBV6-3; j_gene: TRBJ2-7; CDR3aa: ASSSRGQTYEQY
d_gene: -; v_gene: TRBV20-1; j_gene: TRBJ1-2; CDR3aa: SARLSTGLGGYT
d_gene: TRBD1; v_gene: TRBV29-1; j_gene: TRBJ1-2; CDR3aa: SVAFGAGGANGYT
d_gene: -; v_gene: TRBV28; j_gene: TRBJ2-5; CDR3aa: ATQDIRGTQY
d_gene: TRBD2; v_gene: TRBV11-2; j_gene: TRBJ2-2; CDR3aa: ASSPGLGGKAGELF
d_gene: -; v_gene: TRBV6-2/TRBV6-3; j_gene: TRBJ2-7; CDR3aa: ASRGGRYEQY
d_gene: -; v_gene: TRBV12-3/TRBV12-4; j_gene: TRBJ2-5; CDR3aa: ASSGFRETQY